Here is one TCR beta chain with its context. This receptor's antigen is unknown. One end of the junction fails to match germline, which may point to a read error. The immunoSEQ Assay, a bias-controlled multiplex PCR, was used to amplify TCRbeta CDR3 regions from genomic DNA. The paper's data handling went like this. Nucleated cell counts per sample were estimated from amplification of reference gene primers within the assay. To quantify the absolute abundance of each unique TCRbeta CDR3 rearrangement, sequence reads were collapsed and filtered. For each sample, productive Simpson clonality was calculated as the square root of Simpson's diversity index over productive rearrangements. TCRdb took over this immuneACCESS table, retaining in-frame rearrangements with V and J assigned. Such tables are incomplete; in checked studies, under half of the missing clones stem from an unresolved V gene, and the remainder is unexplained. The DNA gave D and trimming, while V, J and clone size come from that table. This sample is represented by about 84,000 clones; 70% to 80% of them were singletons. The ten largest clones represent approximately 5.7% of the sample.

Whole blood was collected in K2EDTA tubes by collaborating institutions according to the institutions' own protocols. For TCRbeta analysis, collaborators shipped samples in one of three forms: frozen whole blood, isolated PBMCs, or DNA extracted from either of those sample types. These data come from a study of blood T cell repertoires in COVID-19 (dated by TCRdb to 2019 to 2021). Concerning the study at large: Samples covering the acute and convalescent phases of COVID-19 were provided by collaborators in the United States, Italy and Spain. The material from the prospective study consisted of cDNA or gDNA derived from T cells, B-cell-depleted T cells, or PBMCs. Subjects who had been exposed to COVID-19, were actively infected with it, or had recovered from it provided the deeply sampled blood TCRbeta repertoires that made up the dataset. The repertoires were released in a freely available public database intended as a resource for research on the immune response to SARS-CoV-2. The samples were drawn from the first 160 participants of the ongoing ImmuneRACE study and from over a thousand subjects provided by 6 global collaborators. Nearly every sample came with metadata listing a de-identified subject ID, COVID-19 status, age in years and sex. Where available, HLA class I and class II types were taken from metadata supplied by the sample provider and were not determined by assay-based typing.

Broader findings and caveats from the paper: The amount of clinical and demographic metadata varied by source and participant and was provided uncurated.

CDR1 SSHAT and CDR2 FNYEAQ are derived from the germline V gene (reference sequence). The CDR3 measures 14 amino acids from cysteine to phenylalanine. This entry keeps only the CDR3 DNA: 42 bases, framed from base 1. The sequence was collected from a middle-aged man with active or convalescent COVID-19. The sample taken for sequencing was peripheral blood. In this chain, TRBV7-7 is recombined with TRBJ2-2, and 8 bases in between align with TRBD2. The DNA is TGTGCTAGCACCAACCCGGGACTAGACGGGAAGCTGTTTTTT. Its amino acids are CASTNPGLDGKLFF.